The 28 T cell receptor beta chains given below trace back to one sample, sequenced in a study of T cell responses to AZD1222 COVID-19 vaccine. Repertoires were generated with immunoSEQ multiplex PCR, while TCRdb's copy carries only in-frame clones and drops some. Of about 140,000 clones in the sample, just under 95% were seen once. This specimen consisted of peripheral blood, obtained on day 0 of AZD1222 vaccination. The receptors come from an adult in good health.

The J gene is TRBJ2-5, the V gene TRBV4-1; D unresolved. Per the germline V gene, CDR1 is MGHRA and CDR2 is YSYEKL. V gave up 7 bases and J gave up 5 bases, with 20 bases separating them. The CDR3 totals 15 residues. CDR3 sequence reads: CASIPTPGRTETQYF. DNA of the CDR3: TGCGCCAGCATCCCTACCCCGGGCAGGACCGAGACCCAGTACTTC.

The J gene is TRBJ1-3, the V gene TRBV7-9; D gene ambiguous. The germline V gene has CDR1 SEHNR and CDR2 FQNEAQ (reference sequence). V shed 5 bases and J shed 4 bases, with 12 bases lying between them. The CDR3 totals 14 residues. CDR3 protein: CASSVSGLGNTIYF. CDR3 DNA sequence: TGTGCCAGCAGCGTCAGCGGGTTAGGAAACACCATATATTTT.

V usage is TRBV6-1 and J usage is TRBJ2-4; TRBD2 might be the D (6 bases). This CDR3 is built from 15 residues. Trimming left V 3 bases short and J 1 base short, with 10 bases between. Germline V gene lookup returns CDR1 MNHNS and CDR2 SASEGT. CDR3 residues: CASSDGGSAKNIQYF. CDR3 in DNA: TGTGCCAGCAGTGATGGAGGGAGCGCCAAAAACATTCAGTACTTC.

V and J are TRBV27 and TRBJ2-3, with 8 bases identical to TRBD1. There are 15 residues in the CDR3. The germline V gene has CDR1 MNHEY and CDR2 SMNVEV (reference sequence). The junction had 6 bases not matched to a gene; V was cut back by 4 bases and J by 3 bases. The CDR3 loop is CASSSAGGMTDTQYF. Here the CDR3 DNA reads TGTGCCAGCAGTTCGGCAGGGGGCATGACAGATACGCAGTATTTT.

The rearrangement joins TRBV20-1 to TRBJ2-3; the D is unclear. V lost 7 bases, J lost 5 bases, and 10 bases lay in between. Germline V gene lookup returns CDR1 DFQATT and CDR2 SNEGSKA (reference sequence). This CDR3 has 11 amino acids. This CDR3 is CSGKRGDTQYF. In DNA, the CDR3 is TGCAGTGGCAAACGCGGAGATACGCAGTATTTT.

This chain uses TRBV5-1 with TRBJ1-2; 7 bases align to TRBD1. The CDR3 totals 15 residues. Germline V gene sequence: CDR1 SGHRS, CDR2 YFSETQ. With 2 bases clipped from V and 0 bases from J, the junction kept 4 bases outside the gene matches. CDR3 residues: CASSLGTATNYGYTF. The CDR3 bases are TGCGCCAGCAGCTTAGGGACAGCTACTAACTATGGCTACACCTTC.

In this sample, this clone turned up once. The chain carries TRBV7-2 and TRBJ1-2; 7 bases are a match to TRBD1. This CDR3 has 13 residues. V dropped 5 bases and J dropped 2; count of bases not matched to a gene: 2. Germline lookup yields CDR1 SGHTA and CDR2 FQGNSA. The CDR3 DNA follows: TGTGCCAGCAGCGTGGGACAGAACTATGGCTACACCTTC. Translated, it gives CASSVGQNYGYTF.

Only one count was recorded for this clone. This chain uses TRBV10-1 with TRBJ1-1, with 7 bases identical to TRBD1. This CDR3 comprises 13 residues. The germline CDR1 and CDR2 sequences are WNHNN and SYGVQD (reference sequence). V shed 3 bases, J shed 4 bases, and the junction held 2 bases outside the gene matches. The CDR3 nucleotides read TGCGCCAGCAGTGAAAACAGGGGCACTGAAGCTTTCTTT. Translation: CASSENRGTEAFF.

This clone was counted a few times. This chain joins TRBV6-2 or TRBV6-3 and TRBJ2-7; TRBD2 agrees at 10 bases. This CDR3 region has 15 residues. J gave up 5 bases and V 5 bases, and 9 bases lay outside the gene matches. The V gene's germline CDR1 is MNHEY and CDR2 SVGEGT. CDR3 sequence reads: CASSPRLAGGNEQYF. The CDR3 DNA follows: TGTGCCAGCAGTCCCCGGTTAGCGGGAGGAAACGAGCAGTACTTC.

V is TRBV7-9 and J is TRBJ2-5, with TRBD2 matching over 9 bases. CDR1 SEHNR and CDR2 FQNEAQ come from the germline V gene (reference sequence). This CDR3 comprises 16 residues. Trimming cost V 5 bases and J 2 bases; bases outside gene matches: 9. The CDR3 sequence is CASSPGLAGTQETQYF. DNA for the CDR3: TGTGCCAGCAGCCCGGGGCTAGCGGGAACACAAGAGACCCAGTACTTC.

This rearrangement joins TRBV5-4 to TRBJ2-4, with D possibly being TRBD2 (6 bases). The CDR3 contains 13 residues. V was pared by 6 bases and J by 9 bases, with 16 bases between. The germline V gene has CDR1 SGHNT and CDR2 YYREEE (reference sequence). For the CDR3, the DNA is TGTGCCAGCACCATGGAGGGGTTGGGCATTCAGTACTTC. It is translated as CASTMEGLGIQYF.

The J gene is TRBJ1-6, the V gene TRBV23-1, with TRBD1 matching 10 bases. TRBV23-1 carries the ORF label, with uncertain function. The J segment lost 8 bases and the V segment lost 6 bases, leaving 10 bases of the junction unmatched. The CDR3 has 16 residues. The CDR3 is CASRQNSGTGDSPLHF. The DNA of the CDR3 is TGCGCCAGCAGACAAAACTCCGGGACAGGGGATTCACCCCTCCACTTT.

This sequence joins TRBV2 and TRBJ2-5; 7 bases fit TRBD1. V was pared by 6 bases and J by 0 bases, with 7 bases of the junction left unmatched. Germline CDR1 is SNHLY and CDR2 is FYNNEI. The CDR3 is 15 amino acids. CDR3 DNA sequence: TGTGCCAGCAGGCTGACAGGGACGTACCAAGAGACCCAGTACTTC. Protein product: CASRLTGTYQETQYF.

The rearrangement links TRBV5-4 to TRBJ1-1, with unresolved D. The CDR3 spans 14 residues. With 1 base removed from V and 1 base from J, the gap between germline ends came to 8 bases. Germline lookup yields CDR1 SGHNT and CDR2 YYREEE (reference sequence). CDR3 sequence (DNA): TGTGCCAGCAGCTTGAGGGTGACGAACACTGAAGCTTTCTTT. Encoded protein: CASSLRVTNTEAFF. Together with reference TRBV5-4 and TRBJ1-1, the CDR3 gives the full variable domain: ETGVTQSPTHLIKTRGQQVTLRCSSQSGHNTVSWYQQALGQGPQFIFQYYREEENGRGNFPPRFSGLQFPNYSSELNVNALELDDSALYLCASSLRVTNTEAFFGQGTRLTVV.

J is TRBJ1-2 and V is TRBV24-1; no clear D gene. CDR1 and CDR2 from the germline V gene are KGHDR and SFDVKD. The CDR3 extends over 14 amino acids. The ends were cut back, 0 bases at V and 8 bases at J, with 12 bases in the middle. CDR3 DNA sequence: TGTGCCACCAGTGATTTGCAACACGACCGGGGCTACACCTTC. Translated, it gives CATSDLQHDRGYTF.

In its sample, this clone was seen once. One end of the junction is discordant with germline, which a read error may explain. The chain uses TRBV10-3 and TRBJ1-6, with a tentative D call TRBD1 (6 bases). Germline loops: CDR1 ENHRY, CDR2 SYGVKD. The CDR3 has 10 amino acids. CDR3 DNA: TGTGCCCCCCTTTGGGGGGGCGCGAACTTT. Its protein product is CAPLWGGANF.

The chain has TRBV19 and TRBJ1-1; D not certain. Per the germline V gene, CDR1 is LNHDA and CDR2 is SQIVND (reference sequence). Trimming removed 9 bases from V and 0 bases from J, with 14 bases in between. CDR3 length: 14 amino acids. CDR3 nucleotide sequence: TGTGCCAGCTTAAGGAGACATCTGAACACTGAAGCTTTCTTT. It specifies CASLRRHLNTEAFF. The whole variable domain, filled in from reference TRBV19 and TRBJ1-1, reads DGGITQSPKYLFRKEGQNVTLSCEQNLNHDAMYWYRQDPGQGLRLIYYSQIVNDFQKGDIAEGYSVSREKKESFPLTVTSAQKNPTAFYLCASLRRHLNTEAFFGQGTRLTVV.

The genes are TRBV7-6 and TRBJ1-1; 9 bases line up with TRBD1. Germline V gene sequence: CDR1 SGHVS, CDR2 FNYEAQ. V lost 3 bases to trimming and J lost 4 bases; unmatched junction nucleotides: 12. This CDR3 has 17 amino acids. CDR3: CASSFNYLQGAPTEAFF. DNA for the CDR3: TGTGCCAGCAGCTTTAACTACTTACAGGGGGCGCCCACTGAAGCTTTCTTT.

V and J are TRBV28 and TRBJ2-6, with 11 bases that match TRBD2. Germline assignment: CDR1 MDHEN and CDR2 SYDVKM. The CDR3 is made up of 15 amino acids. V was clipped by 6 bases and J by 9 bases; unmatched bases: 7. The CDR3 protein is CASSLAGGSFNVLTF. As DNA, the CDR3 is TGTGCCAGCAGCCTAGCGGGAGGAAGTTTCAACGTCCTGACTTTC.

This sequence joins TRBV9 and TRBJ1-3, with D perhaps TRBD1 (5 bases). CDR1 is SGDLS and CDR2 is YYNGEE in the germline V gene. CDR3 length: 18 amino acids. Between the trimmed V and J ends, which lost 4 bases and 3 bases, there was a span of 23 bases. Written as DNA, the CDR3 is TGTGCCAGCAGCCCTTCGGGTCAGCCGGGGCTCAGTGGAAACACCATATATTTT. The encoded protein is CASSPSGQPGLSGNTIYF.

The V call is TRBV30, the J call TRBJ1-5, with D unresolved. Germline-derived CDR1 and CDR2 are GTSNPN and SVGIG (reference sequence). V gave up 3 bases and J gave up 1 base, with 13 bases separating them. This CDR3 spans 15 amino acids. The CDR3 region is CAWRAKGGSNQPQHF. CDR3 DNA sequence: TGTGCCTGGAGGGCTAAGGGAGGGAGCAATCAGCCCCAGCATTTT.

The chain recombines TRBV4-1 with TRBJ2-3, with TRBD2 matching over 9 bases. The CDR3 loop spans 17 amino acids. The trim removed 4 bases at V and 2 bases at J, leaving 10 bases unmatched. Germline CDR1 and CDR2: MGHRA and YSYEKL. The CDR3 region is CASSLGLAGVLTDTQYF. CDR3 nucleotide sequence: TGCGCCAGCAGCCTCGGTTTAGCGGGAGTTCTCACAGATACGCAGTATTTT.

The chain is built from TRBV27 and TRBJ2-3, with D uncertain. Germline V lookup: CDR1 MNHEY, CDR2 SMNVEV (reference sequence). The V gene lost 5 bases and the J gene lost 3 bases, with 3 bases spanning the gap. The CDR3 sequence is 11 residues long. The CDR3 DNA follows: TGTGCCAGCAGTCGTACAGATACGCAGTATTTT. It is translated as CASSRTDTQYF.

The V gene is TRBV9, the J gene TRBJ2-2, with 8 bases that match TRBD1. The junction had 10 bases not matched to a gene; V was cut back by 4 bases and J by 5 bases. Germline CDR1 reads SGDLS; CDR2 reads YYNGEE. The CDR3 loop spans 16 amino acids. CDR3 amino acids: CASSKGQDRGTGELFF. As DNA, the CDR3 is TGTGCCAGCAGCAAGGGACAGGATCGAGGGACCGGGGAGCTGTTTTTT.

The V and J genes are TRBV13 and TRBJ1-5; D is uncertain. The CDR3 contains 15 residues. V gave up 0 bases and J gave up 4 bases, with 10 bases separating them. The germline V gene has CDR1 PRHDT and CDR2 FYEKMQ (reference sequence). CDR3 nucleotide sequence: TGTGCCAGCAGCTTAGGCGGCCCGGGGAATCAGCCCCAGCATTTT. Amino acids: CASSLGGPGNQPQHF.

The V call is TRBV28, the J call TRBJ2-7; 12 bases are a match to TRBD2. The CDR3 loop spans 18 amino acids. Germline V lookup: CDR1 MDHEN, CDR2 SYDVKM. Trimming took 3 bases from V and 2 from J; bases not matched to a gene: 11. In nucleotides, the CDR3 is TGTGCCAGCAGTTTTTCCCTAGCGGGAGGGCGTTTAACCTACGAGCAGTACTTC. Its translation: CASSFSLAGGRLTYEQYF.

J is TRBJ1-1 and V is TRBV6-5; D may be TRBD1 (6 bases). This CDR3 is 14 amino acids long. Deletions cut 6 bases from V and 11 bases from J, with 22 bases between. Germline CDR1 reads MNHEY; CDR2 reads SVGAGI. The CDR3 here is CASSADQGRTRAFF. In DNA form, the CDR3 reads TGTGCCAGCAGCGCAGATCAGGGGAGAACAAGGGCTTTCTTT.

The V and J genes are TRBV28 and TRBJ1-5; TRBD1 might be the D (6 bases). The germline V gene has CDR1 MDHEN and CDR2 SYDVKM. Deletions cut 3 bases from V and 3 bases from J, with 18 bases between. The CDR3 is 17 amino acids. CDR3 residues: CASSLRGYRASNQPQHF. CDR3 bases: TGTGCCAGCAGTTTGCGAGGCTACAGGGCCTCCAATCAGCCCCAGCATTTT.